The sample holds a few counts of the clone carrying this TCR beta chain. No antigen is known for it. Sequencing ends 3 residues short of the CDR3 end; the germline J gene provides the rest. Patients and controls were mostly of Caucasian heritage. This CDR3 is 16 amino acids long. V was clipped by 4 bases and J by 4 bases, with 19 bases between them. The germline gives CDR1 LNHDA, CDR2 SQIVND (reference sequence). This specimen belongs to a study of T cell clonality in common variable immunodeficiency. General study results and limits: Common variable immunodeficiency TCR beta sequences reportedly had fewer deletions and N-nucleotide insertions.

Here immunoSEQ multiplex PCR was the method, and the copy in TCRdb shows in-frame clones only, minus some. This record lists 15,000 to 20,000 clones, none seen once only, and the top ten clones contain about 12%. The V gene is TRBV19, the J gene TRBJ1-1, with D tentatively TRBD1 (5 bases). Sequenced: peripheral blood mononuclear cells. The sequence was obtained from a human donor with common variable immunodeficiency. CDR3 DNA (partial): TGTGCCAGTAGTAAGGCCCGGGGGAGGGGCCTCACTGAA. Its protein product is CASSKARGRGLTE. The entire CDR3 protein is CASSKARGRGLTEAFF.